These T cell receptor beta chains were read from a single sample in a study of PD-1 blockade in classical Hodgkin lymphoma. Sequencing was performed with immunoSEQ multiplex PCR; in TCRdb, only in-frame clones are kept and a portion is missing. The sample includes over 75,000 clones, about nine tenths of them seen just once. This material consisted of peripheral blood mononuclear cells (PBMCs), taken before the fourth cycle of nivolumab. All receptors come from a human donor with classical Hodgkin lymphoma. CDR3s include the opening cysteine and the closing phenylalanine or tryptophan.

J: TRBJ1-1
length: 15
V: TRBV21-1
CDR3: CASSKVREGNTEAFF

J: TRBJ1-1
length: 14
V: TRBV2
CDR3: CASSEDPIKLEAFF

J: TRBJ2-5
length: 12
V: TRBV19
CDR3: CATGEVQETQYF

J: TRBJ2-6
length: 19
V: TRBV5-1
CDR3: CASSPGDAGGSSGANVLTF

J: TRBJ2-5
length: 15
V: TRBV4-2
CDR3: CASSQVGGDQETQYF

J: TRBJ2-7
length: 16
V: TRBV5-6
CDR3: CASIPGTGASSYEQYF

J: TRBJ1-6
length: 12
V: TRBV15
CDR3: CATRTANSPLHF

J: TRBJ1-5
length: 13
V: TRBV19
CDR3: CASRTGSNQPQHF

J: TRBJ1-5
length: 13
V: TRBV9
CDR3: CASSRSGGQPQHF

J: TRBJ1-4
length: 13
V: TRBV18
CDR3: CASSSEDSEKLFF

J: TRBJ2-1
length: 15
V: TRBV11-3
CDR3: CASSLDGGWDNEQFF

J: TRBJ2-7
length: 14
V: TRBV12-5
CDR3: CASGVGGGSYEQYF

J: TRBJ2-1
length: 14
V: TRBV6-4
CDR3: CASSETDGLGEQFF

J: TRBJ2-5
length: 12
V: TRBV2
CDR3: CASSYTGETQYF

J: TRBJ2-5
length: 14
V: TRBV7-2
CDR3: CASSSGHPGGTQYF

J: TRBJ2-7
length: 14
V: TRBV7-2
CDR3: CASSLEPVSYEQYF

J: TRBJ2-3
length: 16
V: TRBV18
CDR3: CASSPPTGLSTDTQYF

J: TRBJ2-1
length: 15
V: TRBV7-9
CDR3: CASSLVRLRYNEQFF

J: TRBJ1-4
length: 22
V: TRBV18
CDR3: CASSPVTLLKWTGSPLNEKLFF

J: TRBJ2-7
length: 15
V: TRBV5-1
CDR3: CASSDRDRGGHEQYF

J: TRBJ1-2
length: 13
V: TRBV7-9
CDR3: CASSLEQFYGYTF

J: TRBJ2-1
length: 13
V: TRBV30
CDR3: CAWSGDRDNEQFF